Shown below are 31 T cell receptor beta chains from a single sample sequenced in a study of blood T cell repertoires in COVID-19. Clones were read by immunoSEQ multiplex PCR, and TCRdb kept only the in-frame ones, dropping some. The data hold roughly 390,000 clones, with roughly 85% observed a single time. Input material: peripheral blood. The receptor source for this set is a woman aged 18 to 35 with acute or convalescent COVID-19.

The V call is TRBV20-1, the J call TRBJ2-1; tentative D call: TRBD1 (6 bases). The V and J ends lost 3 bases and 4 bases respectively, with 10 bases between them. The germline CDR1 and CDR2 sequences are DFQATT and SNEGSKA (reference sequence). This CDR3 has 13 residues. The CDR3 loop is CSASPGQYNEQFF. For the CDR3, the DNA is TGCAGTGCTAGTCCCGGACAGTACAATGAGCAGTTCTTC.

This sequence joins TRBV24-1 and TRBJ2-2, with D possibly matching TRBD1 (6 bases). This CDR3 is 15 amino acids long. The V and J ends lost 6 bases and 1 base respectively, with 11 bases between them. Germline V gives CDR1 KGHDR, CDR2 SFDVKD. The CDR3 loop is CATSMRGKNTGELFF. The DNA for the CDR3 is TGTGCCACCAGTATGAGGGGGAAGAACACCGGGGAGCTGTTTTTT.

V is TRBV5-8 and J is TRBJ1-4, with a tentative D call TRBD1 (6 bases). This CDR3 is 15 amino acids long. Per germline, CDR1 SGHTS and CDR2 YDEGEE. V was clipped by 0 bases and J by 7 bases, with 13 bases between them. The CDR3 region is CASSLAGGAGEKLFF. The CDR3, as DNA: TGTGCCAGCAGCTTGGCCGGGGGGGCGGGTGAAAAACTGTTTTTT. The whole variable domain, filled in from reference TRBV5-8 and TRBJ1-4, reads EAGVTQSPTHLIKTRGQQATLRCSPISGHTSVYWYQQALGLGLQFLLWYDEGEERNRGNFPPRFSGRQFPNYSSELNVNALELEDSALYLCASSLAGGAGEKLFFGSGTQLSVL.

This clone came up many times. This chain uses TRBV3-1 (or the pseudogene TRBV3-2) with TRBJ2-3; 9 bases fit TRBD2. With V trimmed by 3 bases and J by 1 base, 11 bases remained unmatched. CDR1 is LGHDT and CDR2 is YNNKEL in the germline V gene (reference sequence). The CDR3 sequence is 18 residues long. The CDR3 region is CASSQGLAGNPGTDTQYF. CDR3 bases: TGTGCCAGCAGCCAGGGGCTAGCGGGGAACCCCGGCACAGATACGCAGTATTTT.

This clone was recorded a few times. The rearrangement links TRBV6-5 to TRBJ1-1; possibly TRBD1 for D (5 bases). The CDR3 totals 14 residues. The germline CDR1 and CDR2 sequences are MNHEY and SVGAGI. V was trimmed by 6 bases and J by 8 bases, leaving 19 bases between them. The CDR3 here is CASSENQGFSEAFF. In DNA form, the CDR3 reads TGTGCCAGCAGCGAGAACCAGGGATTTTCGGAAGCTTTCTTT.

The chain is built from TRBV9 and TRBJ1-6; 7 nucleotides match TRBD1. V was clipped by 3 bases and J by 12 bases; unmatched bases: 3. From germline, CDR1 is SGDLS and CDR2 YYNGEE. The CDR3 runs 12 residues. The CDR3 bases are TGTGCCAGCAGCGGGAGACAGGGACCCCTCCACTTT. Its translation: CASSGRQGPLHF.

The chain employs TRBV9 and TRBJ1-1; D perhaps matches TRBD1 (5 bases). The CDR3 consists of 14 residues. V lost 4 bases and J lost 8, with 18 bases in between. Per germline, CDR1 SGDLS and CDR2 YYNGEE. The CDR3 region has the DNA TGTGCCAGCAGCCTCACCCCTGGGGCAAGAGAAGCTTTCTTT. It specifies CASSLTPGAREAFF.

The chain couples TRBV29-1 to TRBJ1-2; possibly TRBD1 for D (5 bases). Trimming removed 7 bases at V and 4 bases at J, with 16 bases between. The CDR3 sequence is 13 residues long. Per the germline V gene, CDR1 is SQVTM and CDR2 is ANQGSEA. CDR3 protein: CSGWARESYGYTF. Written as DNA, the CDR3 is TGCAGCGGTTGGGCCAGGGAAAGCTATGGCTACACCTTC.

The chain has TRBV11-2 and TRBJ2-5; possible D gene TRBD2, 6 bases. In germline, CDR1 is SGHAT, CDR2 FQNNGV. The CDR3 is made up of 15 amino acids. Trimming took off 1 base at V and 2 bases at J, with 11 bases between the two ends. Here the CDR3 DNA reads TGTGCCAGCAGCTTAGCGGGAGTGCGACAAGAGACCCAGTACTTC. Translated, it gives CASSLAGVRQETQYF.

J is TRBJ2-5 and V is TRBV7-2; D is undetermined. Germline CDR1 SGHTA, CDR2 FQGNSA. The CDR3 length is 13 residues. V lost 1 base, J lost 3 bases, and 6 bases lay in between. The CDR3 bases are TGTGCCAGCAGCTTAGTATATAAAGAGACCCAGTACTTC. It codes for CASSLVYKETQYF.

The chain is built from TRBV19 and TRBJ1-3; D not certain. Germline values: CDR1 LNHDA, CDR2 SQIVND (reference sequence). Trimming left V 5 bases short and J 0 bases short, with 8 bases between. The CDR3 runs to 14 residues. CDR3 DNA: TGTGCCAGTAGTGACCCGGGCTCTGGAAACACCATATATTTT. Translating it yields CASSDPGSGNTIYF. The whole variable domain, remainder taken from reference TRBV19 and TRBJ1-3, is DGGITQSPKYLFRKEGQNVTLSCEQNLNHDAMYWYRQDPGQGLRLIYYSQIVNDFQKGDIAEGYSVSREKKESFPLTVTSAQKNPTAFYLCASSDPGSGNTIYFGEGSWLTVV.

The rearrangement links TRBV5-1 to TRBJ2-7; 8 bases match TRBD2. Germline assignment: CDR1 SGHRS and CDR2 YFSETQ. The CDR3 runs to 15 residues. V dropped 4 bases and J dropped 6; count of bases not matched to a gene: 12. The CDR3 coding sequence is TGCGCCAGCAGCCCCAGGGGAGCGGGGGCTCTCGAGCAGTACTTC. This sequence encodes CASSPRGAGALEQYF.

V gene TRBV30 combines with J gene TRBJ1-3; TRBD1 matches at 7 bases. The V segment lost 0 bases and the J segment 2 bases; nucleotides outside the gene matches: 13. There are 18 residues in the CDR3. Per the germline V gene, CDR1 is GTSNPN and CDR2 is SVGIG (reference sequence). CDR3 region: CAWSVIGQAYTTGNTIYF. In DNA, the CDR3 is TGTGCCTGGAGTGTAATTGGACAGGCGTATACTACTGGAAACACCATATATTTT.

The V and J genes are TRBV19 and TRBJ2-7, with 7 bases lining up with TRBD1. V trimming: 4 bases; J trimming: 4 bases; junction bases outside the gene matches: 7. The germline gives CDR1 LNHDA, CDR2 SQIVND (reference sequence). CDR3 length: 14 amino acids. The CDR3 reads CASSRWGQIYEQYF. CDR3 DNA: TGTGCCAGTAGTAGATGGGGACAGATTTACGAGCAGTACTTC. Full variable domain (remainder filled in from reference TRBV19 and TRBJ2-7): DGGITQSPKYLFRKEGQNVTLSCEQNLNHDAMYWYRQDPGQGLRLIYYSQIVNDFQKGDIAEGYSVSREKKESFPLTVTSAQKNPTAFYLCASSRWGQIYEQYFGPGTRLTVT.

The chain recombines TRBV24-1 with TRBJ1-2; TRBD1 aligns across 7 bases. J lost 7 bases, V lost 3 bases, and 7 bases had no gene match. The CDR3 sequence is 14 residues long. Germline CDR1 KGHDR, CDR2 SFDVKD. For the CDR3, the DNA is TGTGCCACCAGTGATACAAAGGGGGCGCCTGGCTACACCTTC. Protein sequence: CATSDTKGAPGYTF.

The rearrangement joins TRBV12-3 or TRBV12-4 to TRBJ1-2; maybe TRBD1 (6 bases). Trimming pared 4 bases from V and 6 bases from J, leaving 9 bases between. The CDR3 is 12 amino acids. Here the CDR3 reads CASSYYRDGYTF. Written as DNA, the CDR3 is TGTGCCAGCAGTTACTACAGGGATGGCTACACCTTC.

J is TRBJ2-7 and V is TRBV14; weak D call: TRBD2 (5 bases). V was shortened by 2 bases and J by 0 bases, with 8 bases between the two germline ends. The germline V gene encodes CDR1 SGHDN and CDR2 FVKESK. The CDR3 contains 14 residues. The CDR3 bases are TGTGCCAGCAGCCAACTGGGAGTCTCCTACGAGCAGTACTTC. It translates to CASSQLGVSYEQYF.

The V and J genes are TRBV5-6 and TRBJ1-5; D gene unclear. Trimming shortened V by 2 bases and J by 7 bases, and 7 bases separated the two germline ends. The CDR3 loop spans 12 amino acids. In germline, CDR1 is SGHDT, CDR2 YYEEEE. The chain's CDR3 is CASSFSTQPQHF. The DNA for the CDR3 is TGTGCCAGCAGCTTTTCTACCCAGCCCCAGCATTTT.

This clone was picked up one time. The V call is TRBV28, the J call TRBJ2-3; possibly TRBD2 for D (6 bases). CDR3 length: 14 residues. Per germline, CDR1 MDHEN and CDR2 SYDVKM. V shed 3 bases and J shed 1 base, with 8 bases lying between them. Written as DNA, the CDR3 is TGTGCCAGCAGTTTCTTAGCGGGCACAGATACGCAGTATTTT. Residues: CASSFLAGTDTQYF.

The rearrangement uses TRBV29-1 and TRBJ2-2, with a tentative D call TRBD1 (6 bases). Germline CDR1 SQVTM, CDR2 ANQGSEA. V lost 4 bases, J lost 4 bases, and 10 bases lay in between. The CDR3 sequence is 13 residues long. CDR3 DNA sequence: TGCAGCGTTGGACAGGACTTCACCGGGGAGCTGTTTTTT. Amino acid sequence: CSVGQDFTGELFF.

The chain combines TRBV5-8 with TRBJ1-1, with D perhaps matching TRBD1 (5 bases). V was pared by 0 bases and J by 8 bases, with 17 bases between. This CDR3 spans 15 amino acids. Germline lookup yields CDR1 SGHTS and CDR2 YDEGEE. The CDR3 region is CASSLGHWDREEAFF. The CDR3 region has the DNA TGTGCCAGCAGCTTGGGGCACTGGGACCGGGAGGAAGCTTTCTTT.

This clone showed up just a few times. This chain connects TRBV11-2 to TRBJ1-3; TRBD1 is a possible D gene (6 bases). There are 13 residues in the CDR3. V dropped 3 bases and J dropped 9 bases, with 12 bases sitting between them. Germline loops: CDR1 SGHAT, CDR2 FQNNGV. The CDR3 DNA reads as TGTGCCAGCAGCTTGGCCCCAGGGGCCACCATATATTTT. As protein: CASSLAPGATIYF.

This clone was counted only a few times. The rearrangement links TRBV27 to TRBJ1-1; D may be TRBD1 (6 bases). V was pared by 10 bases and J by 3 bases, with 24 bases between. CDR3 length: 16 amino acids. Germline V gene data show CDR1 as MNHEY and CDR2 as SMNVEV (reference sequence). The DNA of the CDR3 is TGTGCCACCGTAAAATTAATGGACAGCCCTGACACTGAAGCTTTCTTT. Residues: CATVKLMDSPDTEAFF.

This chain links TRBV6-1 with TRBJ2-1, with TRBD1 matching over 7 bases. The CDR3 has 17 amino acids. CDR1 and CDR2 (germline): MNHNS, SASEGT. V dropped 4 bases and J dropped 1; count of bases not matched to a gene: 10. For the CDR3, the DNA is TGTGCCAGCAGTGCCGATTTTACAGGGGCTTCCTACAATGAGCAGTTCTTC. It codes for CASSADFTGASYNEQFF.

This clone has a single count. The V gene is TRBV12-3 or TRBV12-4, the J gene TRBJ1-1; the match to TRBD1 covers 10 bases. The CDR3 runs 12 residues. V dropped 6 bases and J dropped 11; count of bases not matched to a gene: 6. This chain's CDR3 is CASRPGTGDAFF. The CDR3 DNA is TGTGCCAGCAGACCCGGGACAGGGGACGCTTTCTTT.

This sequence joins TRBV19 and TRBJ1-5; 7 bases line up with TRBD1. V was pared by 6 bases and J by 0 bases, with 11 bases of the junction left unmatched. CDR3 length equals 17 residues. The germline V gene has CDR1 LNHDA and CDR2 SQIVND (reference sequence). Here the CDR3 reads CASRGQDEYYSNQPQHF. Here the CDR3 DNA reads TGTGCCAGTAGAGGACAGGATGAGTACTATAGCAATCAGCCCCAGCATTTT.

This clone was observed a few times. The J gene is TRBJ1-5, the V gene TRBV6-6, with a tentative D call TRBD1 (5 bases). The CDR3 totals 16 residues. Trimming shortened V by 2 bases and J by 2 bases, and 13 bases separated the two germline ends. In germline, CDR1 is MNHNY, CDR2 SVGAGI (reference sequence). The CDR3 nucleotides read TGTGCCAGCAGTTACCAGACAGACAGCGGCAATCAGCCCCAGCATTTT. It yields the protein CASSYQTDSGNQPQHF.

V and J are TRBV11-1 and TRBJ1-2; weak D call: TRBD1 (5 bases). Germline CDR1 SGHAT, CDR2 FQDESV (reference sequence). The CDR3 is 15 amino acids. Deletions cut 2 bases from V and 4 bases from J, with 14 bases between. CDR3 DNA: TGTGCCAGCAGCTTAAGTCCCGCGCAGGGCTATGGCTACACCTTC. Translating gives CASSLSPAQGYGYTF. Full variable domain (missing parts from reference TRBV11-1 and TRBJ1-2): EAEVAQSPRYKITEKSQAVAFWCDPISGHATLYWYRQILGQGPELLVQFQDESVVDDSQLPKDRFSAERLKGVDSTLKIQPAELGDSAMYLCASSLSPAQGYGYTFGSGTRLTVV.

The rearrangement uses TRBV9 and TRBJ2-7; 11 positions agree with TRBD2. This CDR3 is 13 amino acids long. Germline CDR1 is SGDLS and CDR2 is YYNGEE. The J segment lost 5 bases and the V segment lost 4 bases, leaving 2 bases of the junction unmatched. The CDR3 spells CASSSSGRDEQYF. CDR3 nucleotide sequence: TGTGCCAGCAGCAGTAGCGGGAGGGACGAGCAGTACTTC. The full variable domain, completed using reference TRBV9 and TRBJ2-7, is DSGVTQTPKHLITATGQRVTLRCSPRSGDLSVYWYQQSLDQGLQFLIQYYNGEERAKGNILERFSAQQFPDLHSELNLSSLELGDSALYFCASSSSGRDEQYFGPGTRLTVT.

The chain links TRBV10-3 to TRBJ2-7; D might be TRBD1 (7 bases). The ends were cut back, 0 bases at V and 3 bases at J, with 12 bases in the middle. Germline values: CDR1 ENHRY, CDR2 SYGVKD. The CDR3 contains 15 residues. The CDR3 reads CAISESEGQFYEQYF. CDR3 nucleotides: TGTGCCATCAGTGAGTCGGAGGGACAGTTCTACGAGCAGTACTTC.

This clone was seen a single time. This chain joins TRBV5-4 and TRBJ1-2, with 10 bases identical to TRBD1. The CDR3 is made up of 15 amino acids. The germline CDR1 and CDR2 sequences are SGHNT and YYREEE (reference sequence). V was clipped by 7 bases and J by 6 bases; unmatched bases: 12. The CDR3 sequence: CASGRTGTGANGYTF. The CDR3 DNA reads as TGTGCCAGCGGACGTACCGGGACAGGGGCGAATGGCTACACCTTC.